The 11 T cell receptor beta chains reported below all come from one sample, sequenced in a study of blood T cell repertoires in COVID-19. Assay: immunoSEQ multiplex PCR; the TCRdb copy retains only in-frame clones and omits some. The data hold some 150,000 clones, with over 75% observed a single time. The sample consisted of peripheral blood. These receptors came from a man in his sixties who had recovered from COVID-19.

This chain uses TRBV19 with TRBJ2-1; 8 nucleotides match TRBD1. J gave up 5 bases and V 3 bases, and 12 bases lay outside the gene matches. The CDR3 covers 17 residues. Germline loops: CDR1 LNHDA, CDR2 SQIVND (reference sequence). In DNA form, the CDR3 reads TGTGCCAGTAGTATTCGGGCGGCGGGACAGGCCGACAATGAGCAGTTCTTC. Residues: CASSIRAAGQADNEQFF.

This chain connects TRBV10-3 to TRBJ2-2; 8 bases fit TRBD1. The CDR3 length is 13 residues. CDR1 and CDR2 (germline): ENHRY, SYGVKD. Trimming removed 11 bases from V and 12 bases from J; junction bases left unmatched: 14. The DNA of the CDR3 is TGTGCCGTGGGACAGGAGGGCAAGGGTCAGCTGTTTTTT. Translating it yields CAVGQEGKGQLFF.

V is TRBV18 and J is TRBJ1-5, with TRBD1 matching over 8 bases. Germline loops: CDR1 KGHSH, CDR2 LQKENI. The CDR3 is 15 amino acids. The J segment lost 6 bases and the V segment lost 6 bases, leaving 10 bases of the junction unmatched. The CDR3 sequence: CASSAGTGGGQPQHF. DNA for the CDR3: TGTGCCAGCTCTGCAGGGACAGGAGGCGGTCAGCCCCAGCATTTT. The variable domain in full, completed from reference TRBV18 and TRBJ1-5, reads NAGVMQNPRHLVRRRGQEARLRCSPMKGHSHVYWYRQLPEEGLKFMVYLQKENIIDESGMPKERFSAEFPKEGPSILRIQQVVRGDSAAYFCASSAGTGGGQPQHFGDGTRLSIL.

This clone was detected a few times. The chain links TRBV24-1 to TRBJ2-5; 11 nucleotides align to TRBD2. Germline CDR1 KGHDR, CDR2 SFDVKD. V lost 5 bases to trimming and J lost 4 bases; unmatched junction nucleotides: 8. There are 16 residues in the CDR3. CDR3 sequence (DNA): TGTGCCACCAGTGTTCCTAGCGGGGGGACCGGAGAGACCCAGTACTTC. Residues: CATSVPSGGTGETQYF.

The chain couples TRBV4-1 to TRBJ1-4; D unclear. Trimming cost V 0 bases and J 8 bases, with 19 bases left between them. Germline V gene sequence: CDR1 MGHRA, CDR2 YSYEKL. This CDR3 is 17 amino acids long. CDR3 nucleotides: TGCGCCAGCAGCCAAGAAACTTCGACCTACCAGGTGGAAAAACTGTTTTTT. Translation gives CASSQETSTYQVEKLFF.

This clone was picked up many times. One end of the junction varies from germline; a read error may be responsible. The V gene is TRBV7-7, the J gene TRBJ2-7; tentative D call: TRBD1 (6 bases). The germline CDR1 and CDR2 sequences are SSHAT and FNYEAQ (reference sequence). The CDR3 runs 14 residues. DNA of the CDR3: TGTGCTAGCAGCATGAAACAGGGCCCCTACGAGCAGTACTTC. Its protein product is CASSMKQGPYEQYF.

CDR3 bases: TGTGCCAGCAGCTTACCCACAGGGGATGTCACTGAAGCTTTCTTT. Translated, it gives CASSLPTGDVTEAFF. The J gene is TRBJ1-1, the V gene TRBV5-4; TRBD1 matches 7 bases. This CDR3 contains 15 residues. CDR1 and CDR2 from the germline V gene are SGHNT and YYREEE (reference sequence). V lost 2 bases, J lost 4 bases, and 8 bases stayed unmatched.

The chain recombines TRBV7-5 with TRBJ2-1; the D segment call TRBD1 is taken from the table without a DNA check. TRBV7-5 is recorded as a pseudogene. This CDR3 has 16 amino acids. CDR3 sequence reads: CARSEGTGGDSNEQFF. CDR3 sequence (DNA): TGTGCCAGAAGCGAAGGGACAGGGGGCGACTCCAATGAGCAGTTCTTC.

With regard to this clone: A much bigger clone sits one base away, suggesting this may be a read error. The chain is built from TRBV27 and TRBJ1-1; D unresolved. Trimming removed 3 bases at V and 1 base at J, with 6 bases between. CDR3 size: 13 residues. Germline V gene data show CDR1 as MNHEY and CDR2 as SMNVEV (reference sequence). The CDR3 sequence: CASSLGKNTEAFF. CDR3 sequence (DNA): TGTGCCAGCAGTTTGGGCAAGAACACTGAAGCTTTCTTT.

V and J are TRBV29-1 and TRBJ2-5; D is possibly TRBD2 (5 bases). The V end lost 2 bases, the J end lost 2 bases, and 9 bases lay between the germline ends. This CDR3 region has 13 residues. The germline V gene has CDR1 SQVTM and CDR2 ANQGSEA. The CDR3 region has the DNA TGCAGCGTTGAAAGGGAGCGGCAAGAGACCCAGTACTTC. Residues: CSVERERQETQYF.

This clone has a single count. J is TRBJ1-4 and V is TRBV19; maybe TRBD1 (6 bases). Deletions cut 4 bases from V and 3 bases from J, with 9 bases between. CDR1 is LNHDA, CDR2 SQIVND, per germline (reference sequence). CDR3 size: 14 residues. This CDR3 is CASSRGGSNEKLFF. CDR3 nucleotide sequence: TGTGCCAGTAGTAGGGGGGGCTCTAATGAAAAACTGTTTTTT.